This T cell receptor beta chain was obtained from a study of vaccination and CD4 T cells after COVID-19. Study-wide context: SARS-CoV-2, HCoV-NL63, HCoV-OC43 and HCoV-229E supplied the overlapping spike peptides used to stimulate cells.

Treatment in this sample: approximately 9-day PBMC culture with coronavirus spike peptide pools or control peptides (ViraFEST assay). Researchers collected the unexposed donor's CD4+ T cells before the COVID-19 pandemic (2011-2018). Negative selection enriched CD4+ T cells from cultures at 9 to 10 days. As concerns this clonotype: Its antigen is unknown.

Scientists ran DNA taken from cultured CD4+ T cells through the Oncomine TCR Beta short-read assay for sequencing. Researchers extracted genomic DNA from CD4+ T cells that had been cultured. TCRdb analysed the PCR reads with MiXCR anew, one entry per CDR3 protein. The sample contains around 8,400 distinct CDR3 sequences, more than 35% of which appear only once. The study, taken as a whole, reports: For SARS-CoV-2-reactive clonotypes, the median went from 21 to 38, a nonsignificant increase.

V lost 6 bases, J lost 5 bases, and 5 bases stayed unmatched. CDR3 length equals 14 residues. CDR1 and CDR2 (germline): SNHLY, FYNNEI. The sequenced sample consisted of CD4+ T cells from blood, cultured in vitro. The chain carries TRBV2 and TRBJ2-5; 11 bases map to TRBD1. The sequence derives from a human donor in good health. CDR3 loop: CASRQGTGGETQYF. CDR3 DNA sequence: TGTGCCAGCAGGCAAGGGACAGGGGGGGAGACCCAGTACTTC.